This record concerns one TCR beta chain sequence. This clone was seen a handful of times. Its antigen is unknown. One base away there is no much larger clone; base qualities are not given. Other DNA sequences in this sample translate to the same CDR3. The data originate from a study of blood T cell repertoires in COVID-19 (TCRdb year 2020). A note on the overall study: The collaborator samples originated in the United States, Italy and Spain and spanned the acute and convalescent phases of COVID-19. Sample metadata almost always included a de-identified subject ID, COVID-19 status, age in years and sex. Where available, HLA class I and class II types were obtained from metadata supplied by the sample provider rather than from assay-based typing. The samples were drawn from two sources: the first 160 participants of the ongoing ImmuneRACE study, and about 1,300 subjects contributed by 6 global collaborators. The prospective study material was composed of cDNA or gDNA derived from T cells, B-cell-depleted T cells, or PBMCs. Subjects who had been exposed to COVID-19, were actively infected with it, or had recovered from it provided the deeply sampled blood TCRbeta repertoires that made up the dataset. The repertoires were released in a freely available public database meant as a resource for research on the immune response to SARS-CoV-2.

The collaborating institutions used their own protocols to collect whole blood in K2EDTA tubes. For TCRbeta analysis, collaborator samples were shipped as frozen whole blood, as isolated PBMCs, or as DNA extracted from either sample type. The immunoSEQ Assay, a bias-controlled multiplex PCR, was used to amplify TCRbeta CDR3 regions from genomic DNA. For the original study's pipeline: The number of nucleated cells in each sample was estimated from the amplification of reference gene primers within the assay. Sequence reads were collapsed and filtered to measure the absolute abundance of every unique TCRbeta CDR3 rearrangement. For each sample, productive Simpson clonality was calculated by taking the square root of Simpson's diversity index across productive rearrangements. TCRdb obtained this table from immuneACCESS and retained in-frame rearrangements with V and J assigned. These tables miss some clones; where compared with another copy, unresolved V genes account for less than half of the shortfall, and the remainder is unexplained. V, J and clone size were drawn from that table, and D and trimming were deduced from the DNA. The sample table lists approximately 110,000 clones, about 85% of them with a count of one. The ten largest clonotypes hold 2.1% of the sample.

The CDR3 runs 16 residues from the cysteine to the phenylalanine. Only CDR3 DNA is held: 48 bases, read in frame from base 1. CDR1 and CDR2 are drawn from the germline V gene: SGHRS, YFSETQ. Trimming leaves V shorter by 1 base and J shorter by 5 bases, with the junction holding 4 bases beyond the gene matches. The full study reports these points: The amount of clinical and demographic metadata varied by source and participant and was provided uncurated.

Sequencing was done on a sample of peripheral blood. The sequence was collected from a human donor in a cohort sampled during active COVID-19. The chain couples TRBV5-1 to TRBJ2-1, and 12 junctional nucleotides match TRBD2. The CDR3 here reads CASSLRTSGTNNEQFF. The DNA sequence is as follows: TGCGCCAGCAGCTTGCGGACTAGCGGGACCAACAATGAGCAGTTCTTC.